This is a list of T cell receptor beta chains from one sample in a study of cytomegalovirus exposure and HLA in healthy donors. Method: immunoSEQ multiplex PCR; TCRdb's copy keeps in-frame clones and lacks some. The table lists 76,000 or so clones, around 94% of them singletons. Specimen: PBMCs. The receptors originated from a woman aged 18-29 years in good health and CMV-seropositive. Each CDR3 is given with its conserved first and last residue. The D gene is left open where the match is weak. Expanded clones get a size class; other rows say once, few or many, or leave the size out.

len	v_gene	j_gene	abundance	d_gene	CDR3nt	CDR3aa
15	TRBV28	TRBJ1-6	-	TRBD1	TGTGCCAGCAGTGAGACAGGGGGCTATAATTCACCCCTCCACTTT	CASSETGGYNSPLHF
17	TRBV10-3	TRBJ2-7	-	TRBD2	TGTGCCATCAGTGAGTCGGGGGGGACTAGCGGGAGATACGAGCAGTACTTC	CAISESGGTSGRYEQYF
15	TRBV7-2	TRBJ1-5	-	-	TGTGCCAGCAGCTTAAGTTCAGGGGCCAATCAGCCCCAGCATTTT	CASSLSSGANQPQHF
20	TRBV28	TRBJ1-3	-	TRBD1	TGTGCCAGCAGTTTATCCGGGACAGGGAGGAAGGATTACTCTGGAAACACCATATATTTT	CASSLSGTGRKDYSGNTIYF
17	TRBV19	TRBJ2-7	-	-	TGTGCCAGTAGTATGGGGGGGCCTAGCGGCGCGTTTTACGAGCAGTACTTC	CASSMGGPSGAFYEQYF
16	TRBV7-9	TRBJ2-1	once	TRBD1	TGTGCCAGCAGACCCCCCGGGACAGGCTCCTACAATGAGCAGTTCTTC	CASRPPGTGSYNEQFF
13	TRBV7-3	TRBJ1-1	-	-	TGTGCCAGCAGCTCCAACAGGGTAACTGAAGCTTTCTTT	CASSSNRVTEAFF
13	TRBV7-2	TRBJ1-5	-	-	TGTGCCAGCAGCCGACAGGACAATCAGCCCCAGCATTTT	CASSRQDNQPQHF
16	TRBV28	TRBJ1-2	-	-	TGTGCCAGCAGCCTCGAGGGGGGGATACTAGGTTATGGCTACACCTTC	CASSLEGGILGYGYTF
13	TRBV11-2	TRBJ2-1	-	-	TGTGCCAGCAGCCCGGACTACTACAATGAGCAGTTCTTC	CASSPDYYNEQFF
14	TRBV21-1	TRBJ1-5	-	-	TGTGCCAGCTCTTTACAGTATAGCAATCAGCCCCAGCATTTT	CASSLQYSNQPQHF
14	TRBV19	TRBJ2-3	-	-	TGTGCCAGTAGTTCGGACAGATCCACAGATACGCAGTATTTT	CASSSDRSTDTQYF
15	TRBV7-2	TRBJ1-5	-	TRBD1	TGTGCCAGCAGCTTTCGGACAGGGAGCAATCAGCCCCAGCATTTT	CASSFRTGSNQPQHF
17	TRBV25-1	TRBJ1-3	few	-	TGTGCCAGCAGTGAATTAGCAGAGTCTTCCTCTGGAAACACCATATATTTT	CASSELAESSSGNTIYF
16	TRBV29-1	TRBJ2-3	-	TRBD2	TGCAGCGTTGAAGGTAGGGCGGGAGGAGGTCCAGATACGCAGTATTTT	CSVEGRAGGGPDTQYF
16	TRBV9	TRBJ2-5	-	TRBD2	TGTGCCAGCAACCTCGGACTAGCGGGGGCTCAAGAGACCCAGTACTTC	CASNLGLAGAQETQYF
14	TRBV7-2	TRBJ1-2	-	-	TGTGCCAGCAGCTACAACGGGGGGGCGTATGGCTACACCTTC	CASSYNGGAYGYTF
14	TRBV28	TRBJ1-1	-	-	TGTGCCAGCAGTTTCGCAGGGAGGTACACTGAAGCTTTCTTT	CASSFAGRYTEAFF
13	TRBV28	TRBJ1-5	-	-	TGTGCCAGCAGTCCAGACTTCAATCAGCCCCAGCATTTT	CASSPDFNQPQHF
17	TRBV28	TRBJ1-5	-	TRBD1	TGTGCCAGCAGCTTAAACAGGGGGCTCTCTGGCAATCAGCCCCAGCATTTT	CASSLNRGLSGNQPQHF
15	TRBV6-1	TRBJ2-5	-	-	TGTGCCAGCAGTGAAGTCTTGCGGGGACGGGAGACCCAGTACTTC	CASSEVLRGRETQYF